Listed here are 25 T cell receptor beta chains from one sample, sequenced in a study of immune characterization of retroperitoneal liposarcoma (dated by TCRdb to about 2019). Libraries came from PCR. The sample was run on a NextSeq 500. In TCRdb, the public reads were trimmed at Q25 with fastp and aligned with MiXCR, with productive beta chains retained. Rows merge per CDR3 protein into single entries with the most common DNA and genes. The sample yields around 10,000 distinct CDR3 sequences; around half were counted once. The ten most abundant clones make up 8.5% to 12% of the sample. Sequenced: tumor tissue. These receptors all come from a female donor with retroperitoneal liposarcoma.

In this sample, this clonotype is medium-sized. J is TRBJ2-5 and V is TRBV7-6, with 8 bases aligning to TRBD1. The DNA end lines up better with TRBJ2-7; the J call may be wrong. Germline CDR1 is SGHVS and CDR2 is FNYEAQ. The CDR3 spans 14 residues. CDR3 bases: TGTGCCAGCAGTACAGGGGGTTTGAGCTACGAGCAGTACTTC. Protein: CASSTGGLSYEQYF.

V gene TRBV6-4 combines with J gene TRBJ2-5, with 11 bases matching TRBD2. Germline CDR1 MRHNA, CDR2 SNTAGT. CDR3 size: 15 residues. V was pared by 4 bases and J by 2 bases, with 3 bases of the junction left unmatched. The CDR3 loop reads CASSGTSGPQETQYF. DNA for the CDR3: TGTGCCAGCAGTGGGACTAGCGGGCCGCAAGAGACCCAGTACTTC.

The gene calls are TRBV6-1 and TRBJ1-2; D might be TRBD1 (5 bases). Germline V gene data show CDR1 as MNHNS and CDR2 as SASEGT. With 5 bases removed from V and 4 bases from J, the gap between germline ends came to 20 bases. The CDR3 sequence is 16 residues long. The CDR3 loop reads CASSPSLLAGPYGYTF. CDR3 in DNA: TGTGCCAGCAGTCCCTCACTCCTGGCAGGGCCCTATGGCTACACCTTC.

The V call is TRBV6-5, the J call TRBJ2-1, with a tentative D call TRBD1 (7 bases). The CDR3 length is 17 residues. CDR1 is MNHEY, CDR2 SVGAGI, per germline. Between the trimmed V and J ends, which lost 5 bases and 6 bases, there was a span of 23 bases. In DNA, the CDR3 is TGTGCCAGCAGTCTCAGAAATGGGGCAGGGGGAGGCAATGAGCAGTTCTTC. Residues: CASSLRNGAGGGNEQFF.

J is TRBJ2-7 and V is TRBV7-2; D gene uncertain. Trimming took 5 bases from V and 2 from J, leaving 13 bases between them. This CDR3 region has 14 residues. Germline V CDR1 and CDR2: SGHTA, FQGNSA. The CDR3 protein is CASSPWRGTYEQYF. The CDR3 region has the DNA TGTGCCAGCAGCCCTTGGAGAGGAACCTACGAGCAGTACTTC.

By sample share, this clonotype is large. The chain recombines TRBV7-6 with TRBJ2-5, with D possibly matching TRBD2 (6 bases). This CDR3 is built from 17 residues. Germline loops: CDR1 SGHVS, CDR2 FNYEAQ. Deletions cut 5 bases from V and 5 bases from J, with 24 bases between. This CDR3 reads CASSPPFGRGEGETQYF. The CDR3 region has the DNA TGTGCCAGCAGCCCCCCTTTCGGGCGGGGCGAGGGGGAGACCCAGTACTTC.

This clonotype was seen only a few times. The rearrangement joins TRBV7-8 to TRBJ2-1, with TRBD1 matching 8 bases. The tail of the sequence fits TRBJ2-7 better, so the J call may be wrong. Germline assignment: CDR1 SGHVS and CDR2 FQNEAQ. CDR3 size: 15 residues. Written as DNA, the CDR3 is TGTGCCAGCAGCTTGACAGGGGCCTCCTACAATGAGCAGTACTTC. As protein: CASSLTGASYNEQYF.

The table lists this clonotype with a few counts. V usage is TRBV7-2 and J usage is TRBJ1-3, with 8 bases fitting TRBD1. CDR1 SGHTA and CDR2 FQGNSA come from the germline V gene. Trimming removed 5 bases from V and 4 bases from J; junction bases left unmatched: 7. CDR3 length: 15 residues. CDR3 region: CASSPDRVDGNTIYF. CDR3 sequence (DNA): TGTGCCAGCAGCCCGGACAGGGTGGACGGAAACACCATATATTTT.

This clonotype appeared a single time. In this CDR3 the conserved last residue, phenylalanine or tryptophan, is missing, so a read error is likely. The limits of the CDR3 on the DNA are not certain, so only TCRdb's listed CDR3 is given. The chain combines TRBV29-1 with TRBJ2-1; the DNA was not compared with TRBD1, the D call given in the table. The CDR3 is 20 residues long, counting both termini. Germline V gives CDR1 SQVTM, CDR2 ANQGSEA. The CDR3 sequence: CSWEIQQPPGHGGTKLCTGH.

This clonotype was counted a single time. This sequence joins TRBV6-1 and TRBJ2-1; 7 nucleotides line up with TRBD2. This CDR3 spans 12 amino acids. Germline V CDR1 and CDR2: MNHNS, SASEGT. After removal of 7 bases from V and 7 bases from J, the junction contained 4 bases not matched to a gene. The CDR3 reads CASTNGGNEQFF. The CDR3 DNA reads TGTGCCAGCACCAACGGGGGGAATGAGCAGTTCTTC.

The chain links TRBV7-2 to TRBJ1-1; 7 bases agree with TRBD1. Germline V gene lookup returns CDR1 SGHTA and CDR2 FQGNSA. The CDR3 has 14 residues. The trim removed 5 bases at V and 11 bases at J, leaving 14 bases unmatched. CDR3 DNA sequence: TGTGCCAGCAGCCCCCTGAGACAGGGAGGTGGTGCTTTCTTT. This translates into CASSPLRQGGGAFF.

This chain links TRBV10-1 with TRBJ2-5; maybe TRBD2 (5 bases). TRBJ2-7 explains the end of the DNA better; the J call may be wrong. This CDR3 comprises 16 residues. CDR1 is WNHNN and CDR2 is SYGVQD in the germline V gene (reference sequence). CDR3 sequence: CASSESRGLGTYEQYF. The CDR3 DNA reads TGCGCCAGCAGTGAGTCTAGAGGACTGGGGACCTACGAGCAGTACTTC.

The chain combines TRBV6-5 with TRBJ2-7; D possibly corresponds to TRBD2 (6 bases). V was cut by 2 bases and J by 0 bases, with 8 bases left in between. Germline CDR1 MNHEY, CDR2 SVGAGI. This CDR3 contains 14 residues. CDR3 region: CASSYGTDSYEQYF. The CDR3 nucleotides are TGTGCCAGCAGTTACGGGACTGACTCCTACGAGCAGTACTTC.

The J gene is TRBJ2-7, the V gene TRBV27, with D possibly matching TRBD2 (6 bases). Trimming took off 4 bases at V and 5 bases at J, with 15 bases between the two ends. Germline V lookup: CDR1 MNHEY, CDR2 SMNVEV (reference sequence). The CDR3 runs 14 residues. The CDR3 reads CASSSLGGSHEQYF. DNA of the CDR3: TGTGCCAGCAGTTCCCTTGGGGGGTCCCACGAGCAGTACTTC.

This clonotype has only a few counts. This sequence joins TRBV11-3 and TRBJ2-2; a weak D match, TRBD2 (5 bases). This CDR3 region has 17 residues. Trimming took 5 bases from V and 4 from J, leaving 20 bases between them. Germline CDR1 reads SGHNT; CDR2 reads YENEEA. CDR3 sequence (DNA): TGTGCCAGCAGCCGAAACATAGGAGGCAGCCGCACCGGGGAGCTGTTTTTT. Translated: CASSRNIGGSRTGELFF.

The chain has TRBV6-8 and TRBJ2-3; TRBD2 might be the D (7 bases). V was clipped by 6 bases and J by 3 bases, with 16 bases between them. Germline V CDR1 and CDR2: MNHGY, SAAAGT. This CDR3 region has 15 residues. CDR3 nucleotide sequence: TGTGCCAGCAGGAGCATGGGGGGGCGAACAGATACGCAGTATTTT. It codes for CASRSMGGRTDTQYF.

This clonotype showed up just a few times. CDR3 sequence reads: CASSLNVGGGSDTQYF. CDR3 in DNA: TGTGCCAGCAGTTTGAATGTCGGGGGTGGGTCAGATACGCAGTATTTT. V is TRBV27 and J is TRBJ2-3; a weak D match, TRBD2 (6 bases). V lost 3 bases, J lost 4 bases, and 17 bases lay in between. The length of the CDR3 is 16 residues. Germline V gene data show CDR1 as MNHEY and CDR2 as SMNVEV (reference sequence).

Regarding this clonotype: A much larger clone is a single base away; this may be a read error. The V and J genes are TRBV12-3 or TRBV12-4 and TRBJ2-4; D is possibly TRBD2 (5 bases). The end of the DNA aligns better with TRBJ2-1, so the J call may be wrong. The CDR3 spans 13 residues. Here the CDR3 reads CASSLFAGETQFF. The CDR3 nucleotides read TGTGCCAGCAGTTTATTTGCTGGGGAGACCCAGTTCTTC.

This chain joins TRBV12-3 or TRBV12-4 and TRBJ2-1; the match to TRBD1 covers 11 bases. The CDR3 has 14 amino acids. V lost 4 bases to trimming and J lost 12 bases; unmatched junction nucleotides: 8. The CDR3 sequence: CASSSGTGGLGQFF. The CDR3 bases are TGTGCCAGCAGTTCTGGGACAGGGGGGTTGGGGCAGTTCTTC.

V is TRBV7-2 and J is TRBJ2-5; perhaps TRBD2 as D (6 bases). The DNA end favors TRBJ2-1, so the J call may be wrong. CDR1 and CDR2 (germline): SGHTA, FQGNSA. This CDR3 region has 14 residues. Here the CDR3 reads CASRPGTWKNIQFF. The CDR3 region has the DNA TGTGCCAGCAGGCCCGGGACTTGGAAAAACATTCAGTTCTTC.

This clonotype was seen only a few times. This rearrangement joins TRBV12-3 or TRBV12-4 to TRBJ2-1; TRBD2 matches 8 bases. J was trimmed by 13 bases and V by 7 bases; bases with no gene match: 18. The CDR3 runs to 15 residues. This chain's CDR3 is CASTPSGGAVETQFF. As DNA, the CDR3 is TGTGCCAGCACCCCCTCCGGGGGGGCGGTAGAGACCCAGTTCTTC.

This clonotype was recorded many times. The chain combines TRBV6-1 with TRBJ2-1, with D perhaps matching TRBD1 (7 bases). This CDR3 contains 14 residues. The V gene lost 5 bases and the J gene lost 9 bases, with 17 bases spanning the gap. Germline CDR1 reads MNHNS; CDR2 reads SASEGT. The CDR3 region is CASSRGTVNGEQFF. In nucleotides, the CDR3 is TGTGCCAGCAGTCGCGGGACAGTTAATGGTGAGCAGTTCTTC.

The table lists this clonotype with a few counts. The chain uses TRBV27 and TRBJ2-3; TRBD1 matches at 7 bases. The CDR3 consists of 15 residues. Looked up from germline, CDR1 is MNHEY and CDR2 is SMNVEV (reference sequence). J lost 0 bases, V lost 9 bases, and 9 bases had no gene match. The CDR3 bases are TGTGCCAGTTCCGCAGGGGGAAGAAGCACAGATACGCAGTATTTT. Its protein product is CASSAGGRSTDTQYF.

The J gene is TRBJ2-3, the V gene TRBV6-5; TRBD2 agrees at 7 bases. The last part of the DNA fits TRBJ2-1 better; the J call may be wrong. Germline V CDR1 and CDR2: MNHEY, SVGAGI. The CDR3 is made up of 12 amino acids. As DNA, the CDR3 is TGTGCCAGCAGTAGTAGCGGGTACGAGCAGTTCTTC. Its protein product is CASSSSGYEQFF.

V and J are TRBV12-3 or TRBV12-4 and TRBJ1-4, with D unresolved. This CDR3 spans 13 amino acids. Between the trimmed V and J ends, which lost 3 bases and 3 bases, there was a span of 5 bases. CDR3 nucleotide sequence: TGTGCCAGCAGTTTCGATTCTAATGAAAAACTGTTTTTT. This translates into CASSFDSNEKLFF.